This T cell receptor beta chain was recorded in a study of blood T cell repertoires in COVID-19. For the study at large: PBMCs, B-cell-depleted T cells, or T cells were the source of the cDNA or gDNA that made up the material.

This CDR3 is 13 amino acids long. V lost 1 base, J lost 4 bases, and 8 bases lay in between. Germline CDR1 SGHAT, CDR2 FQNNGV. Profiling relied on immunoSEQ multiplex PCR, and the TCRdb table lists in-frame clones only, not all of them. The sample records 200,000 to 250,000 clones, over 80% being singletons. Concerning this clone itself: Other DNA sequences of this sample code for an identical CDR3.

People in the exposed group encountered a COVID-19 case within 2 weeks before entering the study. The V gene is TRBV11-2, the J gene TRBJ2-7, with D possibly matching TRBD1 (5 bases). Sequences were obtained from PBMCs or T cells enriched from blood (not recorded which). The TCR was taken from a woman aged 25-40 years who had been exposed to COVID-19. In DNA form, the CDR3 reads TGTGCCAGCAGCTTAGGGGGCAGATACGAGCAGTACTTC. Its protein is CASSLGGRYEQYF.